What follows are 12 T cell receptor beta chains derived from one specimen sequenced in a study of T-cell reconstitution after alpha-beta-depleted transplantation in children. Their recognized antigens are unknown. General observations from the study: Fresh T-cell production supplied most of the T-cell counts and diversity seen one year after transplant.

Preparation of the TCRbeta library was carried out with unique molecular identifiers. TCRdb re-called the PCR reads through MiXCR, storing one row per CDR3 protein. The table includes about 300,000 distinct CDR3 sequences, nearly 8% detected once. Sequenced here: peripheral blood, sampled 360 days after TCRalphabeta/CD19-depleted stem cell transplant. These receptors all stem from a female patient younger than 10 who had a stem cell transplant for Fanconi anemia, so the T cells may come from the graft donor.

V is TRBV20-1 and J is TRBJ1-6, with D uncertain. Germline CDR1 DFQATT, CDR2 SNEGSKA (reference sequence). The CDR3 spans 17 residues. Trimming removed 6 bases at V and 10 bases at J, with 28 bases between. The CDR3 region is CSARPVVLPAVGSPLHF. CDR3 bases: TGCAGTGCCAGACCGGTTGTGCTCCCAGCTGTGGGATCACCCCTCCACTTT.

Ten or more counts support this clonotype. The chain joins TRBV4-3 to TRBJ1-5, with D unclear. Germline V gene sequence: CDR1 LGHNA, CDR2 YSLEER. This CDR3 spans 15 amino acids. Trimming left V 4 bases short and J 0 bases short, with 10 bases between. The CDR3 nucleotides read TGCGCCAGCAGCCTGACACCTTATAGCAATCAGCCCCAGCATTTT. It codes for CASSLTPYSNQPQHF.

This clonotype was seen at least ten times. The gene calls are TRBV20-1 and TRBJ2-3; TRBD2 matches at 9 bases. The CDR3 is 16 residues long. Germline V gene lookup returns CDR1 DFQATT and CDR2 SNEGSKA (reference sequence). V lost 0 bases and J lost 4; bases outside the gene matches: 8. CDR3 DNA: TGCAGTGCTAGAGATCCTTTCGCGGGAGGGCCAGATACGCAGTATTTT. Translation gives CSARDPFAGGPDTQYF.

Comments on this clonotype: A much bigger clone sits one base away, suggesting this may be a read error. V and J are TRBV7-9 and TRBJ2-7, with TRBD1 matching over 7 bases. The length of the CDR3 is 12 residues. Germline V lookup: CDR1 SEHNR, CDR2 FQNEAQ (reference sequence). The trim removed 3 bases at V and 5 bases at J, leaving 1 base unmatched. The CDR3 nucleotides are TGTGCCAGCAGCTTTGACAGGGACGAGCAGTACTTC. Amino acid sequence: CASSFDRDEQYF.

This clonotype was counted at least ten times. The chain has TRBV20-1 and TRBJ2-1; maybe TRBD2 (6 bases). CDR3 length: 15 residues. In germline, CDR1 is DFQATT, CDR2 SNEGSKA (reference sequence). Trimming shortened V by 1 base and J by 1 base, and 11 bases separated the two germline ends. CDR3 protein: CSARARLVSYNEQFF. In DNA, the CDR3 is TGCAGTGCTAGAGCCCGACTAGTATCCTACAATGAGCAGTTCTTC.

This clonotype was seen many times. The rearrangement joins TRBV12-3 or TRBV12-4 to TRBJ2-5; D gene uncertain. The length of the CDR3 is 14 residues. Between the trimmed V and J ends, which lost 2 bases and 2 bases, there was a span of 9 bases. The chain's CDR3 is CASSLSWIQETQYF. The CDR3 region has the DNA TGTGCCAGCAGTTTATCGTGGATTCAAGAGACCCAGTACTTC.

V is TRBV19 and J is TRBJ2-5; D is unresolved. Germline V gene sequence: CDR1 LNHDA, CDR2 SQIVND (reference sequence). V lost 3 bases, J lost 3 bases, and 8 bases lay in between. The CDR3 is made up of 13 amino acids. CDR3 DNA: TGTGCCAGTAGTATTGATTTTGAAGAGACCCAGTACTTC. Protein sequence: CASSIDFEETQYF.

This clonotype has more than one count but fewer than ten. The chain couples TRBV5-4 to TRBJ1-2; 7 bases are a match to TRBD1. V was pared by 2 bases and J by 6 bases, with 4 bases of the junction left unmatched. Germline loops: CDR1 SGHNT, CDR2 YYREEE (reference sequence). The CDR3 runs to 13 residues. Here the CDR3 reads CASSLPGQDGYTF. CDR3 sequence (DNA): TGTGCCAGCAGCTTACCAGGACAGGATGGCTACACCTTC.

This clonotype showed up just a few times. The chain couples TRBV20-1 to TRBJ2-3, with D possibly being TRBD2 (5 bases). Per the germline V gene, CDR1 is DFQATT and CDR2 is SNEGSKA (reference sequence). With 1 base removed from V and 2 bases from J, the gap between germline ends came to 19 bases. The CDR3 is 17 amino acids. The CDR3 nucleotides are TGCAGTGCTAGAGCCCTTTCTCGGGGTTGGGACACAGATACGCAGTATTTT. It yields the protein CSARALSRGWDTDTQYF.

This clonotype occurred many times. The chain joins TRBV7-2 to TRBJ2-7; the D gene is possibly TRBD2 (5 bases). The V gene lost 2 bases and the J gene lost 3 bases, with 14 bases spanning the gap. CDR1 and CDR2 from the germline V gene are SGHTA and FQGNSA. The length of the CDR3 is 15 residues. CDR3 amino acids: CASSLSSVAFYEQYF. CDR3 bases: TGTGCCAGCAGCTTAAGTAGCGTGGCCTTCTACGAGCAGTACTTC. The whole variable domain, remainder taken from reference TRBV7-2 and TRBJ2-7, is GAGVSQSPSNKVTEKGKDVELRCDPISGHTALYWYRQSLGQGLEFLIYFQGNSAPDKSGLPSDRFSAERTGGSVSTLTIQRTQQEDSAVYLCASSLSSVAFYEQYFGPGTRLTVT.

The chain has TRBV6-2 or TRBV6-3 and TRBJ1-1, with D perhaps matching TRBD1 (6 bases). Germline V gives CDR1 MNHEY, CDR2 SVGEGT. The CDR3 runs to 14 residues. V dropped 8 bases and J dropped 5 bases, with 18 bases sitting between them. The CDR3 DNA reads TGTGCCAGCCGTACCCCGGGGGCTACGACTGAAGCTTTCTTT. It is translated as CASRTPGATTEAFF.

This clonotype was detected many times. V usage is TRBV21-1 and J usage is TRBJ2-7; TRBD2 is the table's D call, not checked against the DNA. TRBV21-1 is a listed pseudogene. The length of the CDR3 is 13 residues. DNA for the CDR3: TGTGCCAGCAACCTTAGTCGGCCCTACGAGCAGTACTTC. This gives the protein CASNLSRPYEQYF.